This is a list of T cell receptor beta chains from one sample in a study of T cell changes during pregnancy in multiple sclerosis. Data came from immunoSEQ multiplex PCR; TCRdb stores just in-frame clones and leaves some out. The sample has roughly 24,000 clones; roughly nine tenths are singletons. The specimen was CD8+ T cells from peripheral blood mononuclear cells, collected after pregnancy. These receptors were obtained from a female donor with multiple sclerosis, enrolled in a pregnancy study. Both conserved end residues are part of each CDR3. The D gene is left open where the match is weak. Some rows have no size entry. The others give once, few or many, or a class for an expanded clone.

V gene: TRBV9
D gene: -
clone size: -
J gene: TRBJ2-7
CDR3 DNA: TGTGCCAGCAGCGTAGGAGCGTTACACTCCTACGAGCAGTACTTC
CDR3 protein: CASSVGALHSYEQYF

V gene: TRBV6-6
D gene: -
clone size: -
J gene: TRBJ2-2
CDR3 DNA: TGTGCCAGTCGAGAACTGAACACCGGGGAGCTGTTTTTT
CDR3 protein: CASRELNTGELFF

V gene: TRBV23-1
D gene: -
clone size: -
J gene: TRBJ1-1
CDR3 DNA: TGCGCCAGCAGGGACGCAGGGGCTTTCTTT
CDR3 protein: CASRDAGAFF

V gene: TRBV7-9
D gene: TRBD1
clone size: -
J gene: TRBJ2-7
CDR3 DNA: TGTGCCAGCAGCGCTACGGACAGGGAAGTTAACGAGCAGTACTTC
CDR3 protein: CASSATDREVNEQYF

V gene: TRBV30
D gene: -
clone size: -
J gene: TRBJ2-7
CDR3 DNA: TGTGCCTGGAGTGTAGACCGGGACTTCGAGTACGAGCAGTACTTC
CDR3 protein: CAWSVDRDFEYEQYF

V gene: TRBV29-1
D gene: TRBD2
clone size: -
J gene: TRBJ2-1
CDR3 DNA: TGCAGCGATACAGCGGGAGCCAATGAGCAGTTCTTC
CDR3 protein: CSDTAGANEQFF

V gene: TRBV27
D gene: -
clone size: once
J gene: TRBJ1-1
CDR3 DNA: TGTGCCAGCAGTTTGGGCGAGAACACTGAAGCTTTCTTT
CDR3 protein: CASSLGENTEAFF

V gene: TRBV25-1
D gene: -
clone size: -
J gene: TRBJ2-7
CDR3 DNA: TGTGCCAGCAGTGTAACCACAGGGATCTACGAGCAGTACTTC
CDR3 protein: CASSVTTGIYEQYF

V gene: TRBV4-2
D gene: TRBD2
clone size: -
J gene: TRBJ2-7
CDR3 DNA: TGTGCCAGCAGCCAAGTAACCGGGACTACTGGAGGGGAGCAGTACTTC
CDR3 protein: CASSQVTGTTGGEQYF

V gene: TRBV4-1
D gene: -
clone size: once
J gene: TRBJ1-2
CDR3 DNA: TGCGCCAGCAGCCAAGAGGCGCGGGGGGGCTATGGCTACACCTTC
CDR3 protein: CASSQEARGGYGYTF

V gene: TRBV4-2
D gene: TRBD1
clone size: -
J gene: TRBJ1-6
CDR3 DNA: TGTGCCAGCAGCTCCGGGACAGAAAATTCACCCCTCCACTTT
CDR3 protein: CASSSGTENSPLHF

V gene: TRBV11-2
D gene: TRBD1
clone size: -
J gene: TRBJ1-2
CDR3 DNA: TGTGCCAGCAGCCCCGACAGGGGATGGTATGGCTACACCTTC
CDR3 protein: CASSPDRGWYGYTF

V gene: TRBV7-9
D gene: TRBD2
clone size: -
J gene: TRBJ2-7
CDR3 DNA: TGTGCCAGCAGTTTTTCCCTAGGGACTAGCGGGAGGACCAACGAGCAGTACTTC
CDR3 protein: CASSFSLGTSGRTNEQYF

V gene: TRBV7-9
D gene: TRBD2
clone size: few
J gene: TRBJ2-7
CDR3 DNA: TGTGCCAGCAGCCTGACCTACCTCGGGGGGGAGCAGTACTTC
CDR3 protein: CASSLTYLGGEQYF

V gene: TRBV27
D gene: TRBD2
clone size: once
J gene: TRBJ2-7
CDR3 DNA: TGTGCCAGCAGTTCCATTAGCGGGAGGAGCTCCTACGAGCAGTACTTC
CDR3 protein: CASSSISGRSSYEQYF

V gene: TRBV6-1
D gene: TRBD2
clone size: -
J gene: TRBJ2-3
CDR3 DNA: TGTGCCAGCAGTGAATTAGCGGGAGGGCCAGATACGCAGTATTTT
CDR3 protein: CASSELAGGPDTQYF

V gene: TRBV6-6
D gene: -
clone size: -
J gene: TRBJ1-1
CDR3 DNA: TGTGCCAGCAGTGAGAATCAGGGTGAAGCTTTCTTT
CDR3 protein: CASSENQGEAFF

V gene: TRBV5-4
D gene: TRBD2
clone size: -
J gene: TRBJ2-1
CDR3 DNA: TGTGCCAGCAGCTTGGAGCCGGGACTAGCGGGCTCCTACAATGAGCAGTTCTTC
CDR3 protein: CASSLEPGLAGSYNEQFF

V gene: TRBV27
D gene: -
clone size: -
J gene: TRBJ2-7
CDR3 DNA: TGTGCCAGCAGTGTGGACAGACAATACGAGCAGTACTTC
CDR3 protein: CASSVDRQYEQYF

V gene: TRBV19
D gene: -
clone size: -
J gene: TRBJ1-5
CDR3 DNA: TGTGCCAGTAGGACATTTAATCAGCCCCAGCATTTT
CDR3 protein: CASRTFNQPQHF

V gene: TRBV7-4
D gene: TRBD1
clone size: -
J gene: TRBJ1-2
CDR3 DNA: TGTGCCAGCAGCTGGGGGACAGGGGCCCTCCAGCTCTATGGCTACACCTTC
CDR3 protein: CASSWGTGALQLYGYTF

V gene: TRBV6-5
D gene: -
clone size: -
J gene: TRBJ1-2
CDR3 DNA: TGTGCCAGCAGTTGGGGCAGCGCTAACTATGGCTACACCTTC
CDR3 protein: CASSWGSANYGYTF

V gene: TRBV7-9
D gene: -
clone size: -
J gene: TRBJ2-7
CDR3 DNA: TGTGCCAGCAGCCCTGGGCCTTCCTACGAGCAGTACTTC
CDR3 protein: CASSPGPSYEQYF

V gene: TRBV21-1
D gene: -
clone size: -
J gene: TRBJ2-2
CDR3 DNA: TGTGCCAGCAGCAAAGTAAAGGGGGAAACCGGGGAGCTGTTTTTT
CDR3 protein: CASSKVKGETGELFF

V gene: TRBV7-7
D gene: TRBD2
clone size: -
J gene: TRBJ2-7
CDR3 DNA: TGTGCCAGCAGCTCCGGGACTAGCAACGAGCAGTACTTC
CDR3 protein: CASSSGTSNEQYF

V gene: TRBV19
D gene: TRBD2
clone size: -
J gene: TRBJ2-1
CDR3 DNA: TGTGCCAGTAGTGATCGGACTAGCGGGAGGGCCTTTGAGCAGTTCTTC
CDR3 protein: CASSDRTSGRAFEQFF

V gene: TRBV15
D gene: -
clone size: -
J gene: TRBJ2-1
CDR3 DNA: TGTGCCACCAGCCCGACGACAAGGTCTGGTGTAGGGTTCTTC
CDR3 protein: CATSPTTRSGVGFF

V gene: TRBV6-5
D gene: -
clone size: -
J gene: TRBJ1-1
CDR3 DNA: TGTGCCAGCATAGGCAGGGGATATACTGAAGCTTTCTTT
CDR3 protein: CASIGRGYTEAFF

V gene: TRBV29-1
D gene: -
clone size: few
J gene: TRBJ1-1
CDR3 DNA: TGCAGCGCACGGACACCGAACGACGAAGCTTTCTTT
CDR3 protein: CSARTPNDEAFF

V gene: TRBV27
D gene: -
clone size: -
J gene: TRBJ1-6
CDR3 DNA: TGTGCCAGCAGTTTTATTCCAGGGGCCAATTCACCCCTCCACTTT
CDR3 protein: CASSFIPGANSPLHF

V gene: TRBV27
D gene: TRBD2
clone size: -
J gene: TRBJ2-7
CDR3 DNA: TGTGCCAGCAGTTCCTCTAGCGGGGCCTTCTCCTACGAGCAGTACTTC
CDR3 protein: CASSSSSGAFSYEQYF

V gene: TRBV25-1
D gene: TRBD1
clone size: -
J gene: TRBJ1-5
CDR3 DNA: TGTGCCAGCAGTGACAGGGGGGACAATCAGCCCCAGCATTTT
CDR3 protein: CASSDRGDNQPQHF

V gene: TRBV6-4
D gene: TRBD1
clone size: -
J gene: TRBJ1-1
CDR3 DNA: TGTGCCAGCAGTGCCGACAGGGACCCATACACTGAAGCTTTCTTT
CDR3 protein: CASSADRDPYTEAFF

V gene: TRBV19
D gene: TRBD2
clone size: -
J gene: TRBJ2-1
CDR3 DNA: TGTGCCAGTAGTCCCGGGACTAGCGGGAGAAGTGATGAGCAGTTCTTC
CDR3 protein: CASSPGTSGRSDEQFF

V gene: TRBV19
D gene: TRBD2
clone size: -
J gene: TRBJ2-7
CDR3 DNA: TGTGCCAGCGCCATAGCGGGAGTTTCCTACGAGCAGTACTTC
CDR3 protein: CASAIAGVSYEQYF

V gene: TRBV11-1
D gene: TRBD1
clone size: -
J gene: TRBJ1-6
CDR3 DNA: TGTGCCAGCAGCGATCGAGTTAGGACAGGGAACTCACCCCTCCACTTT
CDR3 protein: CASSDRVRTGNSPLHF

V gene: TRBV9
D gene: TRBD1
clone size: -
J gene: TRBJ1-1
CDR3 DNA: TGTGCCAGCAGCGTAGCGGTTTCGACAGGGAGCCGTACTGAAGCTTTCTTT
CDR3 protein: CASSVAVSTGSRTEAFF